This T cell receptor (beta chain) was profiled in a study of regulatory T cells in long-lasting Graves disease (dated by TCRdb to about 2021). Concerning the study at large: Patients with newly diagnosed Graves' disease had been on antithyroid drugs for under 3 months. This study used TCR sequencing and RNA sequencing of peripheral blood to compare persistent Graves' disease patients against newly diagnosed Graves' disease patients. The study was registered as a clinical trial and conducted in China. A total of roughly 33 samples underwent TCR sequencing: some 13 from persistent and roughly 20 from newly diagnosed Graves' disease patients. Broad study findings and their caveats: Only peripheral blood was studied, because thyroid tissue, the primary lesion, was inaccessible. Persistent patients shared more public clonotypes among themselves (fewer than 3,000) than newly diagnosed patients did (roughly 920). The authors noted that the small sample size was a limitation that may lower accuracy. Compared with newly diagnosed patients, persistent Graves' disease patients had lower TCR Shannon entropy and fewer highly expanded clones, which suggests clonal expansion. TRBV28, TRBJ1-2 and TRBJ2-5 were preferentially used in persistent disease, while TRBV20-1 and TRBJ2-1 were favored in newly diagnosed disease. Sequencing and analysis were limited to the TCR beta chain.

The germline V gene (reference sequence) provides CDR1 DFQATT and CDR2 SNEGSKA. The CDR3 runs 16 residues from the cysteine to the phenylalanine. Only the CDR3 part of the read is kept: 48 bases, read in frame from the first base. The V end gives up 5 bases and the J end 1 base, leaving 11 bases in the junction not matched to a gene. According to the study, the label for this sample's time point signals: newly diagnosed GD, antithyroid drugs for less than 3 months. For both TCR sequencing and RNA sequencing, RNA was extracted from PBMCs using TRIzol. The diagnosis of Graves' disease was made according to American Thyroid Association guidelines. Patients were recruited from an endocrinology department in Xi'an, China. Each patient gave 7 to 9.5 milliliters of peripheral blood, collected in an EDTA anticoagulant tube. Ficoll Paque Plus density gradient separation was used to isolate PBMCs, and no further T cell sorting was performed. RNA quality was checked with an Agilent 2100 Bioanalyzer and agarose gel, and concentration with a NanoDrop 2000.

This clonotype showed up many times. Its antigen is not yet known. No per-base quality is available; no much larger clone lies one base away. The library was produced with multiplex PCR. Reads for this sample came from an Illumina HiSeq 4000. To build TCR beta libraries, CDR3 regions were amplified by Arm-PCR using iRepertoire HTBI primers. Gel purification was performed on PCR products prior to sequencing. From the authors' description of their analysis: A total of some 60 TRBV and about 13 TRBJ segments were identified across samples and were used for gene usage analysis of CDR3 amino acid clonotypes. COPE and FqMerger were used to merge the filtered high-quality paired reads into contigs. BLAST was used to align contigs to the IMGT TRBV, TRBD and TRBJ reference genes, and CDR3 was defined following IMGT. Highly expanded clones were defined as clonotypes with a frequency above 0.1%. Shannon entropy served as the measure of repertoire diversity, while the Gini coefficient captured V-J evenness. A clonotype found in more than one individual was treated as public. TCRdb ran its own pipeline on the public reads, namely fastp trimming at Q25 and MiXCR clone calling, and kept in-frame beta chains. CDR3 protein duplicates are merged, each entry listing the most common genes and DNA. The V and J calls were not made by the authors but by TCRdb's processing. This sample gives hundreds of thousands of distinct CDR3 sequences in total; approximately 16% of them show up just once. In total, the top ten clones hold about 10% of the sample.

The data were also submitted as part of a second study, on T cells in Graves' hyperthyroidism and ophthalmopathy. As the second study states: A patient counted as having stable Graves' hyperthyroidism if no progression to ophthalmopathy occurred over 18 months of follow-up. Hyperthyroidism patients were newly diagnosed, with disease duration under 2 months, and aged 18 to 65 years. Patients with uncontrolled infections, other autoimmune diseases, pregnancy or lactation were excluded. Diagnoses relied on clinical symptoms, serum thyroxine and TRAb, thyroid ultrasound and orbital computed tomography. A first-round RT-PCR of the TCR CDR3 used the HTBI primer set with the Qiagen OneStep RT-PCR kit. Most expanded thyroid clonotypes (frequency above 0.001) were also detected in blood, a finding suggesting that blood repertoires may reflect thyroid immune responses. A 13 V-J signature model separated ophthalmopathy from stable hyperthyroidism, with just over 85% sensitivity and 81.08% specificity in cross-validation and 80%/75% in testing. During validation, the model predicted progression to ophthalmopathy a median of approximately six months ahead of onset, with around 70% sensitivity and around 72% specificity. A discovery cohort of approximately 100 patients, about 40 with Graves' ophthalmopathy and roughly 59 with stable Graves' hyperthyroidism, was used to find distinguishing TCR V-J signatures. Prospective prediction of ophthalmopathy was tested in an independent validation cohort of 18 to 20 hyperthyroidism patients and 17 patients who later progressed to ophthalmopathy. The 75 to 100 discovery patients were divided at random into training and test sets in a 7:3 ratio. In addition, the study compared T-cell repertoires in thyroid tissue and in blood from several Graves' hyperthyroidism patients. After blood sampling, hyperthyroidism patients were treated with methimazole at a starting dose of 30 mg daily, and ophthalmopathy patients were treated with high-dose intravenous methylprednisolone. Libraries were constructed in a second round of multiplex PCR, after which size selection and purification were performed. The libraries were sequenced on an Illumina HiSeq2000 using paired-end 100 bp reads. Raw data were processed with SOAPnuke, discarding reads with adapters, uncalled bases, mean Phred below 15, or no exact constant-primer or identifier match. High-quality paired reads were merged using COPE v1.2.5, and each unique nucleotide sequence was defined as a clonotype. MiTCR v1.1 was used to align clonotypes to the IMGT TRBV, TRBD and TRBJ reference segments. The analysis was restricted to V-J combinations with a frequency above 0.0001, which together covered 99.2% of the repertoires. The TCS score was defined as F50 (clonal expansion) divided by E x V (chaos), with BLOSUM62-based TCRdist calculated between CDR3 peptides within each V-J. Welch's t-statistics and random forest reduced fewer than 550 V-J features to about 13, which were used in a naive Bayes classifier (R e1071). No statistical method was used to fix the sample size in advance, and group allocation was not hidden from the investigators. The paper describes TCR Vbeta CDR3 sequencing of 135 peripheral blood samples, made up of roughly 45 ophthalmopathy patients, 70 to 80 hyperthyroidism patients and some 17 progressor patients.

Specimen: peripheral blood mononuclear cells (PBMCs), collected at new diagnosis, from a patient treated with antithyroid drugs. Recombination connected TRBV20-1 to TRBJ2-1; 7 bases in the junction line up with TRBD1. The source of this sequence is a woman aged 25-40 years with Graves disease. Donor details come from another sample of the same person, matched by shared clones. The CDR3 loop reads CSAGMTGLRSYNEQFF. The DNA sequence reads TGCAGTGCTGGTATGACAGGGCTTAGGTCCTACAATGAGCAGTTCTTC.